This entry lists 31 T cell receptor beta chains sequenced from one sample in a study of T cells after yellow fever vaccination. TCRdb processed the 5' RACE reads anew with MiXCR; each CDR3 protein has one entry. The table lists roughly 260,000 distinct CDR3 sequences, 10% to 15% of them singletons. The source material was CD4+ T cells sorted from PBMCs, sampled 45 days after the yellow fever booster vaccination. The source is a man aged 30 to 45 who received the YFV17D yellow fever vaccine.

V usage is TRBV20-1 and J usage is TRBJ2-1; 8 positions agree with TRBD2. CDR1 is DFQATT, CDR2 SNEGSKA, per germline (reference sequence). Trimming cost V 6 bases and J 7 bases; bases outside gene matches: 14. The CDR3 totals 15 residues. This CDR3 reads CSAAAGVLGVNEQFF. DNA of the CDR3: TGCAGTGCCGCAGCGGGAGTCTTAGGGGTGAATGAGCAGTTCTTC.

This clonotype occurred a few times. V is TRBV10-1 and J is TRBJ2-1; 12 nucleotides line up with TRBD2. The length of the CDR3 is 17 residues. With 2 bases clipped from V and 6 bases from J, the junction kept 8 bases outside the gene matches. Per the germline V gene, CDR1 is WNHNN and CDR2 is SYGVQD (reference sequence). CDR3 in amino acids: CASSETQLAGGPNEQFF. The CDR3 DNA follows: TGCGCCAGCAGTGAGACCCAACTAGCGGGAGGACCCAATGAGCAGTTCTTC.

This clonotype was observed a handful of times. The CDR3 loop reads CASSLRTDYEQYF. The CDR3 DNA sequence: TGCGCCAGCAGCTTGAGGACAGACTACGAGCAGTACTTC. V is TRBV5-1 and J is TRBJ2-7, with D possibly matching TRBD1 (6 bases). Trimming removed 1 base from V and 3 bases from J, with 8 bases in between. This CDR3 has 13 residues. Germline V gene sequence: CDR1 SGHRS, CDR2 YFSETQ.

The chain links TRBV19 to TRBJ2-1, with D perhaps TRBD2 (5 bases). Trimming stripped 1 base from V and 2 bases from J, with 15 bases between. Germline V lookup: CDR1 LNHDA, CDR2 SQIVND (reference sequence). The CDR3 runs to 17 residues. The CDR3 DNA reads as TGTGCCAGTAGTATAGCAGCCGGGGTTTTTCCCTACAATGAGCAGTTCTTC. Protein sequence: CASSIAAGVFPYNEQFF.

The chain couples TRBV7-2 to TRBJ2-3; D unresolved. CDR3 size: 14 residues. Germline V lookup: CDR1 SGHTA, CDR2 FQGNSA. V lost 4 bases and J lost 0, with 8 bases in between. Here the CDR3 DNA reads TGTGCCAGCAGCTCCCACCCGAGCACAGATACGCAGTATTTT. This translates into CASSSHPSTDTQYF.

The chain recombines TRBV20-1 with TRBJ2-5; D might be TRBD1 or TRBD2, each matching 5 bases. The CDR3 is made up of 11 amino acids. Germline V CDR1 and CDR2: DFQATT, SNEGSKA (reference sequence). Trimming took off 3 bases at V and 5 bases at J, with 7 bases between the two ends. DNA of the CDR3: TGCAGTGCTAGGGGACGGGAGACCCAGTACTTC. It yields the protein CSARGRETQYF.

This clonotype was seen only a few times. The chain is built from TRBV29-1 and TRBJ2-3; tentative D call: TRBD2 (5 bases). The CDR3 covers 11 residues. The germline V gene has CDR1 SQVTM and CDR2 ANQGSEA. With 6 bases removed from V and 6 bases from J, the gap between germline ends came to 10 bases. The DNA for the CDR3 is TGCAGCGTCGGACCGGGGGATACGCAGTATTTT. Encoded protein: CSVGPGDTQYF.

This clonotype has a handful of counts. The chain has TRBV19 and TRBJ2-1; D remains ambiguous. CDR3 length equals 12 residues. With 6 bases removed from V and 4 bases from J, the gap between germline ends came to 7 bases. Per germline, CDR1 LNHDA and CDR2 SQIVND (reference sequence). The CDR3 loop reads CASSTYYNEQFF. In DNA, the CDR3 is TGTGCCAGTAGCACCTATTACAATGAGCAGTTCTTC.

This clonotype turned up a few times. Written as DNA, the CDR3 is TGTGCCAGCAGCTTAGCCTCCCCCGGGGTAACCGGGGAGCTGTTTTTT. This encodes CASSLASPGVTGELFF. This rearrangement joins TRBV7-2 to TRBJ2-2; weak D call: TRBD2 (5 bases). Germline V gene lookup returns CDR1 SGHTA and CDR2 FQGNSA. V was pared by 0 bases and J by 5 bases, with 13 bases between. The CDR3 is 16 residues long. The entire variable domain, with the rest obtained from reference TRBV7-2 and TRBJ2-2, is as follows: GAGVSQSPSNKVTEKGKDVELRCDPISGHTALYWYRQSLGQGLEFLIYFQGNSAPDKSGLPSDRFSAERTGGSVSTLTIQRTQQEDSAVYLCASSLASPGVTGELFFGEGSRLTVL.

V usage is TRBV12-3 or TRBV12-4 and J usage is TRBJ2-7, with D uncertain. The CDR3 is made up of 12 amino acids. Trimming pared 4 bases from V and 4 bases from J, leaving 8 bases between. This CDR3 reads CASSSIPYEQYF. DNA for the CDR3: TGTGCCAGCAGTTCCATCCCATACGAGCAGTACTTC.

This clonotype showed up just a few times. In DNA, the CDR3 is TGCAGTGCTAGCGGGAGGGCCGGCACAGATACGCAGTATTTT. It codes for CSASGRAGTDTQYF. This sequence joins TRBV20-1 and TRBJ2-3, with TRBD2 identical over 8 bases. Germline V gene sequence: CDR1 DFQATT, CDR2 SNEGSKA (reference sequence). The ends lost 3 bases at V and 1 base at J; junction bases unmatched: 3. The CDR3 consists of 14 residues.

The chain is built from TRBV11-2 and TRBJ2-2, with D possibly being TRBD1 (5 bases). The CDR3 contains 17 residues. The V gene's germline CDR1 is SGHAT and CDR2 FQNNGV. The V gene lost 5 bases and the J gene lost 2 bases, with 18 bases spanning the gap. DNA of the CDR3: TGTGCCAGCAGCGAAATCGGAAGGGGATACAACACCGGGGAGCTGTTTTTT. Protein product: CASSEIGRGYNTGELFF.

This clonotype has a handful of counts. This rearrangement joins TRBV9 to TRBJ2-2; TRBD2 matches 7 bases. CDR1 is SGDLS and CDR2 is YYNGEE in the germline V gene. The CDR3 is 15 amino acids. Trimming at V came to 6 bases and at J to 6 bases, leaving 11 bases not matched to a gene. The CDR3 DNA follows: TGTGCCAGCAACCAGGGCGGGAGATGGGCCGGGGAGCTGTTTTTT. Its protein is CASNQGGRWAGELFF.

This clonotype has just a few counts. The rearrangement links TRBV5-1 to TRBJ1-2; D is possibly TRBD1 (5 bases). CDR3 length equals 14 residues. Per the germline V gene, CDR1 is SGHRS and CDR2 is YFSETQ. The V end lost 4 bases, the J end lost 7 bases, and 17 bases lay between the germline ends. The CDR3 DNA is TGCGCCAGCAGCGAAGGGACGGCGTACGGTGGCTACACCTTC. Translated, it gives CASSEGTAYGGYTF.

This clonotype turned up a few times. The chain couples TRBV20-1 to TRBJ2-7, with D hard to call. Germline assignment: CDR1 DFQATT and CDR2 SNEGSKA (reference sequence). The CDR3 length is 12 residues. Trimming left V 3 bases short and J 5 bases short, with 11 bases between. Here the CDR3 reads CSASMGWHEQYF. CDR3 DNA sequence: TGCAGTGCTAGTATGGGGTGGCACGAGCAGTACTTC.

This clonotype showed up many times. This sequence joins TRBV12-3 or TRBV12-4 and TRBJ2-1, with unresolved D. V gave up 5 bases and J gave up 11 bases, with 13 bases separating them. The CDR3 is made up of 12 amino acids. The CDR3 DNA reads TGTGCCAGCAGTCCCGACACTCCCAAGCAGTTCTTC. Translated: CASSPDTPKQFF.

This clonotype was seen more than once but under ten times. The rearrangement uses TRBV5-1 and TRBJ2-2, with D unclear. The ends were cut back, 0 bases at V and 4 bases at J, with 13 bases in the middle. This CDR3 region has 16 residues. Per germline, CDR1 SGHRS and CDR2 YFSETQ. The DNA of the CDR3 is TGCGCCAGCAGCTTGGCCGCCCCCATGGGCACCGGGGAGCTGTTTTTT. Protein product: CASSLAAPMGTGELFF.

This clonotype was counted many times. V is TRBV4-2 and J is TRBJ2-3; the match to TRBD2 covers 10 bases. Per germline, CDR1 LGHNA and CDR2 YNFKEQ. The V segment lost 3 bases and the J segment 6 bases; nucleotides outside the gene matches: 0. The CDR3 consists of 13 residues. The CDR3 DNA reads as TGTGCCAGCAGCCAGGGACTAGCGGATACGCAGTATTTT. Amino acid sequence: CASSQGLADTQYF.

This clonotype is a singleton in its sample. This sequence joins TRBV3-1 and TRBJ2-7; the D gene is possibly TRBD2 (6 bases). V lost 4 bases and J 0 bases, leaving 13 bases between the germline ends. The length of the CDR3 is 15 residues. Germline values: CDR1 LGHDT, CDR2 YNNKEL (reference sequence). This CDR3 is CASSPAGLASYEQYF. Written as DNA, the CDR3 is TGTGCCAGCAGCCCGGCGGGGCTAGCCTCCTACGAGCAGTACTTC.

This clonotype was detected only a few times. The rearrangement links TRBV5-1 to TRBJ2-1; TRBD1 or TRBD2 may be the D gene (5 bases each). The CDR3 has 16 residues. The germline V gene encodes CDR1 SGHRS and CDR2 YFSETQ. V gave up 0 bases and J gave up 0 bases, with 10 bases separating them. Here the CDR3 DNA reads TGCGCCAGCAGCTTGGCCGGGGCGAACTCCTACAATGAGCAGTTCTTC. This gives the protein CASSLAGANSYNEQFF. Complete variable domain (other parts from reference TRBV5-1 and TRBJ2-1): KAGVTQTPRYLIKTRGQQVTLSCSPISGHRSVSWYQQTPGQGLQFLFEYFSETQRNKGNFPGRFSGRQFSNSRSEMNVSTLELGDSALYLCASSLAGANSYNEQFFGPGTRLTVL.

V is TRBV1 and J is TRBJ2-4; the table's D call, TRBD1, has no DNA check behind it. TRBV1 is labeled a pseudogene. This CDR3 is built from 14 residues. CDR3 nucleotide sequence: TGCACCAGCAGCCAAACAGGGACATGTCACATTCAGTACTTC. This encodes CTSSQTGTCHIQYF.

This clonotype was observed a handful of times. The chain has TRBV2 and TRBJ2-3; D call uncertain. There are 14 residues in the CDR3. The V and J ends lost 6 bases and 5 bases respectively, with 15 bases between them. The germline CDR1 and CDR2 sequences are SNHLY and FYNNEI. CDR3 nucleotide sequence: TGTGCCAGCAGAGCCGTGGGGAACGGAGATACGCAGTATTTT. Amino acids: CASRAVGNGDTQYF.

This chain links TRBV5-4 with TRBJ2-1, with D uncertain. The germline CDR1 and CDR2 sequences are SGHNT and YYREEE (reference sequence). V lost 0 bases, J lost 6 bases, and 10 bases lay in between. The CDR3 has 14 amino acids. CDR3 coding DNA: TGTGCCAGCAGCTTGGTCGGACCTCGCAATGAGCAGTTCTTC. It specifies CASSLVGPRNEQFF.

The J gene is TRBJ2-7, the V gene TRBV19; D remains ambiguous. The CDR3 length is 12 residues. V gave up 5 bases and J gave up 5 bases, with 10 bases separating them. Germline V lookup: CDR1 LNHDA, CDR2 SQIVND (reference sequence). Here the CDR3 reads CASSYTPNEQYF. DNA of the CDR3: TGTGCCAGTAGTTACACGCCCAACGAGCAGTACTTC.

This chain's CDR3 is CASSSSGTDLSGANVLTF. DNA for the CDR3: TGCGCCAGCAGCTCCTCCGGGACAGACCTCTCTGGGGCCAACGTCCTGACTTTC. The J gene is TRBJ2-6, the V gene TRBV5-1, with 7 bases matching TRBD1. J gave up 0 bases and V 3 bases, and 9 bases lay outside the gene matches. Germline lookup yields CDR1 SGHRS and CDR2 YFSETQ. This CDR3 region has 18 residues.

About this clonotype: Compared with germline, one end of the junction differs, possibly owing to a read error. The rearrangement joins TRBV3-1 to TRBJ2-2; D unclear. The CDR3 length is 16 residues. Germline assignment: CDR1 LGHDT and CDR2 YNNKEL (reference sequence). The CDR3: CASSQGTIANTGELFF. CDR3 bases: TGTGCCAGCAGCCAAGGAACGATCGCGAACACAGGGGAGCTGTTTTTT. The entire variable domain, with the rest obtained from reference TRBV3-1 and TRBJ2-2, is as follows: DTAVSQTPKYLVTQMGNDKSIKCEQNLGHDTMYWYKQDSKKFLKIMFSYNNKELIINETVPNRFSPKSPDKAHLNLHINSLELGDSAVYFCASSQGTIANTGELFFGEGSRLTVL.

CDR3 region: CASSPPSGPRGLGQYF. The CDR3 DNA reads TGTGCCAGCTCACCACCCTCGGGCCCCCGGGGTTTGGGGCAGTACTTC. The V gene is TRBV18, the J gene TRBJ2-7; maybe TRBD2 (5 bases). The CDR3 loop spans 16 amino acids. Germline loops: CDR1 KGHSH, CDR2 LQKENI. Trimming cost V 0 bases and J 9 bases, with 21 bases left between them.

The chain recombines TRBV7-2 with TRBJ2-4; TRBD1 is a possible D gene (6 bases). CDR1 SGHTA and CDR2 FQGNSA come from the germline V gene. The ends were cut back, 4 bases at V and 0 bases at J, with 7 bases in the middle. The CDR3 sequence is 14 residues long. This CDR3 reads CASSSGAAKNIQYF. In DNA, the CDR3 is TGTGCCAGCAGCTCAGGGGCAGCCAAAAACATTCAGTACTTC.

This clonotype has a single count. Germline and junction disagree at one end, which may indicate a read error. The chain links TRBV12-3 or TRBV12-4 to TRBJ1-4; the D gene is possibly TRBD1 (5 bases). The length of the CDR3 is 13 residues. The CDR3 sequence: CASNLQGGERLFF. DNA of the CDR3: TGTGCCAGCAATCTCCAGGGCGGGGAAAGACTGTTTTTT.

This clonotype was seen a few times. The rearrangement joins TRBV27 to TRBJ2-1; TRBD1 might be the D (5 bases). The germline CDR1 and CDR2 sequences are MNHEY and SMNVEV (reference sequence). The CDR3 consists of 13 residues. V shed 3 bases and J shed 7 bases, with 10 bases lying between them. CDR3 residues: CASSFDSRNEQFF. In DNA form, the CDR3 reads TGTGCCAGCAGTTTCGACAGCAGAAATGAGCAGTTCTTC.

V usage is TRBV11-2 and J usage is TRBJ2-3; no firm D call. The CDR3 has 20 amino acids. Germline V gene sequence: CDR1 SGHAT, CDR2 FQNNGV. V was clipped by 5 bases and J by 1 base, with 28 bases between them. The CDR3 bases are TGTGCCAGCAGCCGCCGCCTGGGTACGAGGTACGGCTTCGGCACAGATACGCAGTATTTT. This encodes CASSRRLGTRYGFGTDTQYF.